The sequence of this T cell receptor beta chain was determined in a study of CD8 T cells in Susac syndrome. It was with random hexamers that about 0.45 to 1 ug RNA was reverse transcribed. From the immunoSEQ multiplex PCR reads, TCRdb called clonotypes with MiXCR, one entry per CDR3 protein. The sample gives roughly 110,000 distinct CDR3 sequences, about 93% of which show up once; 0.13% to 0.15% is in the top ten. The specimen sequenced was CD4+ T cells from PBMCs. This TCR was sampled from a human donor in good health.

The CDR3 nucleotides are TGCAGCGTTGGAAGTCTTGGCGTACAGGGGGAGACCCAGTACTTC. This codes for CSVGSLGVQGETQYF. The chain carries TRBV29-1 and TRBJ2-5, with 7 bases identical to TRBD1. From germline, CDR1 is SQVTM and CDR2 ANQGSEA. V trimming: 4 bases; J trimming: 5 bases; junction bases outside the gene matches: 13. The CDR3 consists of 15 residues.